This T cell receptor (beta chain) stems from a study of blood T cell repertoires in COVID-19. Overall study context: The United States, Italy and Spain supplied acute and convalescent COVID-19 samples.

Germline CDR1 and CDR2: LGHNA and YSLEER. Trimming shortened V by 6 bases and J by 6 bases, and 15 bases separated the two germline ends. This CDR3 comprises 14 residues. Profiled with immunoSEQ multiplex PCR; TCRdb holds only in-frame clones, not every one. Altogether 200,000 to 250,000 clones are present, 86% being singletons, with the ten largest covering approximately 13%. Sample: peripheral blood. The receptor comes from a man of 80 years or more with acute or convalescent COVID-19. The gene calls are TRBV4-3 and TRBJ1-5; D gene unclear. The CDR3 loop reads CASSEGLAGQPQHF. CDR3 DNA sequence: TGCGCCAGCAGTGAAGGGCTGGCGGGTCAGCCCCAGCATTTT.